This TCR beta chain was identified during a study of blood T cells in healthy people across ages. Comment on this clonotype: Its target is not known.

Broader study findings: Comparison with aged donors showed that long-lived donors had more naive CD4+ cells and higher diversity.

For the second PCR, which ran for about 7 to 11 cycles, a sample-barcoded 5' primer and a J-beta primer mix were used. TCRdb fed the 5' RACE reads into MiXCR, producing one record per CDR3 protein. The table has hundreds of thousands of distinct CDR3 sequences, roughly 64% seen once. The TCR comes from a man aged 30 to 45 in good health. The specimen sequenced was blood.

In DNA form, the CDR3 reads TGTGCCAGCAGGGTACAGGGGCGCGAGCAGTACTTC. Amino acids: CASRVQGREQYF. The chain combines TRBV25-1 with TRBJ2-1; 7 positions match TRBD1. The tail of the sequence fits TRBJ2-7 better, so the J call may be wrong. This CDR3 has 12 amino acids. Per germline, CDR1 MGHDK and CDR2 SYGVNS.